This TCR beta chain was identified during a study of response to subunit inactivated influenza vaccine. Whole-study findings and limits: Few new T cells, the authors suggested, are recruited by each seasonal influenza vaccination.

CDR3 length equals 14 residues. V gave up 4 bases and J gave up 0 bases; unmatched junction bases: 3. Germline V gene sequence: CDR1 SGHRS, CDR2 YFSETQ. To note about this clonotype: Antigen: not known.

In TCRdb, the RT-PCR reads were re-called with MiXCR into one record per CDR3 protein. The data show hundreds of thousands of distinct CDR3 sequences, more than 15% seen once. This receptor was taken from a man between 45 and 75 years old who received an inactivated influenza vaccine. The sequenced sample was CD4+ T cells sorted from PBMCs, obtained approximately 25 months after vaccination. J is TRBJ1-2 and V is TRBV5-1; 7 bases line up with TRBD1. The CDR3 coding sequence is TGCGCCAGCAGCACCGGGACAGCTAACTATGGCTACACCTTC. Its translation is CASSTGTANYGYTF.